The 28 T cell receptor beta chains below all came from one sample that was sequenced in a study of OX40 agonist ivuxolimab in advanced cancers. Assay: immunoSEQ multiplex PCR; the TCRdb copy retains only in-frame clones and omits some. This table has 43,000 or so clones, more than 70% appearing once. Sample: CD4+ or CD8+ T cells sorted from blood, taken in a trial of the OX40 agonist ivuxolimab. These receptors were collected from an adult with an advanced solid tumor such as melanoma, head and neck, liver or kidney cancer.

The table lists this clone with a few counts. The chain joins TRBV7-9 to TRBJ2-5; D not resolved. Germline CDR1 reads SEHNR; CDR2 reads FQNEAQ (reference sequence). Trimming took off 6 bases at V and 4 bases at J, with 12 bases between the two ends. The CDR3 loop spans 13 amino acids. The CDR3 bases are TGTGCCAGCAGAACCGGATTTCCAGAGACCCAGTACTTC. This codes for CASRTGFPETQYF.

The chain recombines TRBV28 with TRBJ2-7; no clear D. There are 13 residues in the CDR3. Trimming left V 3 bases short and J 3 bases short, with 9 bases between. Germline V gene lookup returns CDR1 MDHEN and CDR2 SYDVKM. The CDR3 nucleotides read TGTGCCAGCAGTTTCGGCGGCCTCTACGAGCAGTACTTC. Amino acid sequence: CASSFGGLYEQYF. The entire variable domain, with the rest obtained from reference TRBV28 and TRBJ2-7, is as follows: DVKVTQSSRYLVKRTGEKVFLECVQDMDHENMFWYRQDPGLGLRLIYFSYDVKMKEKGDIPEGYSVSREKKERFSLILESASTNQTSMYLCASSFGGLYEQYFGPGTRLTVT.

The chain combines TRBV2 with TRBJ2-1; 8 positions agree with TRBD2. V lost 11 bases, J lost 6 bases, and 24 bases stayed unmatched. Germline CDR1 SNHLY, CDR2 FYNNEI. This CDR3 comprises 18 residues. The CDR3 DNA reads as TGTGCCGGCACCCCAACGTGGACTAGCCGGGTAAGTTGCAATGAGCAGTTCTTC. This encodes CAGTPTWTSRVSCNEQFF.

This clone came up once. The chain couples TRBV19 to TRBJ1-5; D not certain. CDR3 length equals 15 residues. Trimming stripped 5 bases from V and 1 base from J, with 12 bases between. Germline V gene sequence: CDR1 LNHDA, CDR2 SQIVND (reference sequence). CDR3 nucleotides: TGTGCCAGTAGTCAAAATCCGGGGAGCAATCAGCCCCAGCATTTT. Protein: CASSQNPGSNQPQHF.

J is TRBJ1-6 and V is TRBV5-8; D may be TRBD1 (6 bases). This CDR3 region has 15 residues. The germline V gene has CDR1 SGHTS and CDR2 YDEGEE. V was trimmed by 5 bases and J by 7 bases, leaving 16 bases between them. The CDR3 nucleotides are TGTGCCAGCAGTAGGGGCGACAGGACAAATTCACCCCTCCACTTT. It yields the protein CASSRGDRTNSPLHF.

The chain has TRBV5-1 and TRBJ2-2, with TRBD2 matching 12 bases. CDR1 and CDR2 (germline): SGHRS, YFSETQ. The CDR3 runs to 15 residues. V trimming: 2 bases; J trimming: 7 bases; junction bases outside the gene matches: 3. The chain's CDR3 is CASSFLAGGDGELFF. The CDR3 nucleotides are TGCGCCAGCAGCTTCCTAGCGGGAGGGGACGGGGAGCTGTTTTTT.

The rearrangement links TRBV11-3 to TRBJ2-7; TRBD2 matches 11 bases. This CDR3 spans 15 amino acids. J was trimmed by 5 bases and V by 5 bases; bases with no gene match: 8. Germline V lookup: CDR1 SGHNT, CDR2 YENEEA. The CDR3 region has the DNA TGTGCCAGCAGCCCCACTAGCGGGAGTTCCCACGAGCAGTACTTC. Encoded protein: CASSPTSGSSHEQYF.

The chain has TRBV19 and TRBJ2-1; no reliable D call. CDR1 is LNHDA, CDR2 SQIVND, per germline (reference sequence). The germline V and J ends were trimmed by 6 bases and 0 bases, with 12 bases remaining between them. This CDR3 is built from 15 residues. DNA of the CDR3: TGTGCCAGTAGATCAGGCTACCTCTCCTACAATGAGCAGTTCTTC. Its protein is CASRSGYLSYNEQFF.

The rearrangement uses TRBV19 and TRBJ2-5, with D possibly called TRBD1 or TRBD2 (5 bases each). Germline V lookup: CDR1 LNHDA, CDR2 SQIVND (reference sequence). V was trimmed by 4 bases and J by 5 bases, leaving 14 bases between them. This CDR3 is 14 amino acids long. CDR3 sequence reads: CASSKGRGGETQYF. The CDR3 bases are TGTGCCAGTAGTAAGGGTAGGGGCGGGGAGACCCAGTACTTC.

The chain joins TRBV4-2 to TRBJ2-3; TRBD2 might be the D (6 bases). CDR1 LGHNA and CDR2 YNFKEQ come from the germline V gene. CDR3 length: 19 amino acids. V was cut by 1 base and J by 3 bases, with 23 bases left in between. The CDR3 DNA sequence: TGTGCCAGCAGCCAAGCAACCCAACTCTGGCGGGGTTTAACAGATACGCAGTATTTT. This encodes CASSQATQLWRGLTDTQYF.

The sample holds one count of this clone. CDR3 DNA: TGTGCCATCAGCAAAGGGACTGGGGCCATCGATCAGCCCCAGCATTTT. It yields the protein CAISKGTGAIDQPQHF. The genes are TRBV10-3 and TRBJ1-5; TRBD1 might be the D (5 bases). This CDR3 spans 16 amino acids. Germline CDR1 reads ENHRY; CDR2 reads SYGVKD. With 6 bases removed from V and 5 bases from J, the gap between germline ends came to 20 bases.

The V call is TRBV28, the J call TRBJ1-5; D is perhaps TRBD1 (5 bases). Germline CDR1 is MDHEN and CDR2 is SYDVKM. The CDR3 spans 16 residues. V shed 7 bases and J shed 1 base, with 17 bases lying between them. DNA of the CDR3: TGTGCCAGCACCCTGAGGGGTAAAGGAAGCAATCAGCCCCAGCATTTT. Protein sequence: CASTLRGKGSNQPQHF. Combining the CDR3 with reference TRBV28 and TRBJ1-5 gives the whole variable domain DVKVTQSSRYLVKRTGEKVFLECVQDMDHENMFWYRQDPGLGLRLIYFSYDVKMKEKGDIPEGYSVSREKKERFSLILESASTNQTSMYLCASTLRGKGSNQPQHFGDGTRLSIL.

This clone was seen a single time. The rearrangement uses TRBV7-9 and TRBJ1-5; D unresolved. The CDR3 covers 13 residues. Germline CDR1 and CDR2: SEHNR and FQNEAQ (reference sequence). Deletions cut 5 bases from V and 2 bases from J, with 7 bases between. CDR3 DNA sequence: TGTGCCAGCAGCCGCGGCGGCAATCAGCCCCAGCATTTT. Translated, it gives CASSRGGNQPQHF.

This CDR3 reads CASSHPGLAGTGELFF. CDR3 in DNA: TGTGCCAGCAGCCATCCGGGACTAGCGGGCACCGGGGAGCTGTTTTTT. The V and J genes are TRBV5-4 and TRBJ2-2; 12 bases match TRBD2. The CDR3 length is 16 residues. Looked up from germline, CDR1 is SGHNT and CDR2 is YYREEE (reference sequence). Germline trimming cut 4 bases from V and 4 bases from J; bases unmatched to any gene: 5. Looking up the rest from reference TRBV5-4 and TRBJ2-2 gives the full variable domain: ETGVTQSPTHLIKTRGQQVTLRCSSQSGHNTVSWYQQALGQGPQFIFQYYREEENGRGNFPPRFSGLQFPNYSSELNVNALELDDSALYLCASSHPGLAGTGELFFGEGSRLTVL.

By its share, this clone is medium-sized. This chain uses TRBV19 with TRBJ2-7; the match to TRBD1 covers 9 bases. Per germline, CDR1 LNHDA and CDR2 SQIVND (reference sequence). V lost 7 bases and J lost 3; bases outside the gene matches: 10. This CDR3 contains 15 residues. This CDR3 is CASKFRQGGFYEQYF. CDR3 coding DNA: TGTGCCAGTAAATTCCGACAGGGGGGGTTCTACGAGCAGTACTTC.

The gene calls are TRBV6-1 and TRBJ2-2; 7 nucleotides agree with TRBD1. V trimming: 7 bases; J trimming: 2 bases; junction bases outside the gene matches: 4. Germline-derived CDR1 and CDR2 are MNHNS and SASEGT. This CDR3 has 14 amino acids. Here the CDR3 DNA reads TGTGCCAGCAATCGGGACAGCAACACCGGGGAGCTGTTTTTT. It codes for CASNRDSNTGELFF.

The gene calls are TRBV29-1 and TRBJ2-1, with D perhaps matching TRBD1 or TRBD2 (5 bases each). In germline, CDR1 is SQVTM, CDR2 ANQGSEA. The V and J ends lost 4 bases and 10 bases respectively, with 17 bases between them. The length of the CDR3 is 13 residues. The CDR3 DNA is TGCAGCGTTGTCCCGATCCAGGGCGGGGAGCAGTTCTTC. It specifies CSVVPIQGGEQFF.

This clone was picked up one time. The rearrangement uses TRBV5-1 and TRBJ2-7, with D unclear. The CDR3 runs to 15 residues. Trimming took 3 bases from V and 5 from J, leaving 18 bases between them. Germline V gives CDR1 SGHRS, CDR2 YFSETQ. The CDR3 coding sequence is TGCGCCAGCAGCTCGTACCTGACACTCCAGGACGAGCAGTACTTC. Its protein is CASSSYLTLQDEQYF.

J is TRBJ2-2 and V is TRBV7-8; TRBD2 matches 9 bases. With V trimmed by 5 bases and J by 1 base, 11 bases remained unmatched. The CDR3 spans 18 residues. Per germline, CDR1 SGHVS and CDR2 FQNEAQ. The CDR3 DNA follows: TGTGCCAGCAGCGATGCGATTAGCGGGAGTTGGAACACCGGGGAGCTGTTTTTT. Amino acids: CASSDAISGSWNTGELFF.

This chain connects TRBV29-1 to TRBJ1-3; maybe TRBD1 (6 bases). CDR1 and CDR2 from the germline V gene are SQVTM and ANQGSEA. CDR3 length: 14 residues. Trimming left V 2 bases short and J 4 bases short, with 12 bases between. The CDR3 DNA follows: TGCAGCGTTGAACGCAGGGGCGAAGGAAACACCATATATTTT. Its protein is CSVERRGEGNTIYF.

This chain links TRBV27 with TRBJ2-7, with 9 bases matching TRBD1. The J segment lost 3 bases and the V segment lost 6 bases, leaving 6 bases of the junction unmatched. The CDR3 extends over 14 amino acids. Germline loops: CDR1 MNHEY, CDR2 SMNVEV (reference sequence). CDR3 loop: CASSPLDRGYEQYF. CDR3 DNA sequence: TGTGCCAGCAGCCCTTTGGACAGGGGCTACGAGCAGTACTTC.

The V and J genes are TRBV2 and TRBJ1-1; 7 bases fit TRBD1. CDR3 length: 13 amino acids. The germline CDR1 and CDR2 sequences are SNHLY and FYNNEI. The trim removed 6 bases at V and 3 bases at J, leaving 4 bases unmatched. The CDR3, as DNA: TGTGCCAGCAGGATACAGGGGTACACTGAAGCTTTCTTT. Translated: CASRIQGYTEAFF.

This clone was seen only a few times. This chain uses TRBV12-2 with TRBJ2-2; TRBD2, the table's D call, lacks a check against the DNA. TRBV12-2 is classified as a pseudogene. The CDR3 totals 23 residues. CDR3 sequence reads: CASRLASSRPGLAGYLNTGELFF. Here the CDR3 DNA reads TGTGCAAGTCGCTTAGCTTCTTCACGGCCGGGACTAGCGGGTTATCTGAACACCGGGGAGCTGTTTTTT.

CDR3 in amino acids: CASRTWDTQYF. The CDR3 DNA reads TGTGCCAGCAGGACCTGGGATACGCAGTATTTT. The V call is TRBV2, the J call TRBJ2-3; D gene unclear. The CDR3 sequence is 11 residues long. The V gene lost 6 bases and the J gene lost 6 bases, with 7 bases spanning the gap. In germline, CDR1 is SNHLY, CDR2 FYNNEI.

This chain uses TRBV9 with TRBJ2-7, with 9 bases fitting TRBD1. The CDR3 loop spans 17 amino acids. Germline assignment: CDR1 SGDLS and CDR2 YYNGEE. V gave up 0 bases and J gave up 0 bases; unmatched junction bases: 7. The CDR3 sequence is CASSVGSGTGISYEQYF. DNA of the CDR3: TGTGCCAGCAGCGTAGGTAGTGGGACAGGGATCTCCTACGAGCAGTACTTC.

The J gene is TRBJ2-1, the V gene TRBV4-1; TRBD2 aligns across 14 bases. Germline CDR1 MGHRA, CDR2 YSYEKL. CDR3 length equals 16 residues. V trimming: 1 base; J trimming: 6 bases; junction bases outside the gene matches: 2. Here the CDR3 reads CASSQGLAGGRNEQFF. The CDR3 DNA follows: TGCGCCAGCAGCCAAGGACTAGCGGGAGGGCGCAATGAGCAGTTCTTC.

This clone was observed a single time. The rearrangement links TRBV27 to TRBJ1-5; D is undetermined. From germline, CDR1 is MNHEY and CDR2 SMNVEV (reference sequence). The CDR3 loop spans 14 amino acids. The V gene lost 5 bases and the J gene lost 4 bases, with 12 bases spanning the gap. The CDR3 protein is CASSLKARNQPQHF. For the CDR3, the DNA is TGTGCCAGCAGTCTAAAGGCCCGAAATCAGCCCCAGCATTTT.

The CDR3 DNA is TGTGCCAGCAGCTTGGCACAGGGAAGCTCCTATAATTCACCCCTCCACTTT. Its translation: CASSLAQGSSYNSPLHF. This sequence joins TRBV7-9 and TRBJ1-6; possibly TRBD1 for D (6 bases). CDR1 SEHNR and CDR2 FQNEAQ come from the germline V gene (reference sequence). This CDR3 contains 17 residues. The V end lost 3 bases, the J end lost 0 bases, and 12 bases lay between the germline ends.